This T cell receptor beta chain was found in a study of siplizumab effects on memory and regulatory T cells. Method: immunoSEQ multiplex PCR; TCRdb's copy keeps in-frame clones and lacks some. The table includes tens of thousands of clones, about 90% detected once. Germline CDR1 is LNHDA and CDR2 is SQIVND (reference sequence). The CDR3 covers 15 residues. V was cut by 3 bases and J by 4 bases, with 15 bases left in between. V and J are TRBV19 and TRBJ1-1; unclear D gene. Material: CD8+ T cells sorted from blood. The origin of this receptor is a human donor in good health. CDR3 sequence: CASSIPKGWITEAFF. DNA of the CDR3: TGTGCCAGTAGTATCCCGAAAGGCTGGATCACTGAAGCTTTCTTT.